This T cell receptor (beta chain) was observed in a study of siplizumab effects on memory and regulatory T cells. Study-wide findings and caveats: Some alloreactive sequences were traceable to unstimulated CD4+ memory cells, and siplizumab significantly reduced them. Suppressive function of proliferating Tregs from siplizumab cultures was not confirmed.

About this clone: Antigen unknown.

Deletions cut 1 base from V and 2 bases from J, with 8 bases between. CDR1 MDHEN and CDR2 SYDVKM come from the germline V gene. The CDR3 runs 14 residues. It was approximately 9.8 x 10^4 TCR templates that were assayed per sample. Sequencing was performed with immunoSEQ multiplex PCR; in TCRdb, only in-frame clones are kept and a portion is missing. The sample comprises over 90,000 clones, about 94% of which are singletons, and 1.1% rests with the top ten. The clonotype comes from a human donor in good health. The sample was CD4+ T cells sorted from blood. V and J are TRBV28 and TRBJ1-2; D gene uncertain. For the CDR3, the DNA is TGTGCCAGCAGTTTATCGGCAGAGAACTATGGCTACACCTTC. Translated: CASSLSAENYGYTF.